Below, one T cell receptor beta chain is given with its context. The antigen is undetermined. This specimen belongs to a study of T cell responses to AZD1222 COVID-19 vaccine. Study information: Researchers grouped second doses given at about 4 or about 12 weeks into one pool.

Germline CDR1 is GTSNPN and CDR2 is SVGIG (reference sequence). With V trimmed by 4 bases and J by 8 bases, 3 bases remained unmatched. The CDR3 totals 11 residues. The table came from immunoSEQ multiplex PCR; TCRdb's copy has only in-frame clones and leaves some out. The data show over 65,000 clones, around 85% seen once. Overall study findings and caveats: No day 14 peak samples; only post-peak repertoires were characterized. It should be noted that donors were predominantly white British and more often female, and clonal diversity was possibly underestimated. Spike as a whole was targeted by vaccine-associated CD4 TCRs, dominant at 160-218 and 743-854.

This chain connects TRBV30 to TRBJ1-2; TRBD1 agrees at 8 bases. Sequences were derived from peripheral blood, sampled on day 0 of AZD1222 vaccination. The sequence came from an adult in good health. CDR3 sequence reads: CAWKTGAGYTF. The CDR3 nucleotides read TGTGCCTGGAAGACAGGGGCGGGCTACACCTTC.